This TCR beta chain stems from a study of blood T cell repertoires in COVID-19. Study-wide background: Donors in the United States, Italy and Spain gave samples during acute or convalescent COVID-19. PBMCs, B-cell-depleted T cells, or T cells provided the cDNA or gDNA that made up the material.

The CDR3 consists of 15 residues. The germline V gene encodes CDR1 KGHSH and CDR2 LQKENI. Germline trimming cut 0 bases from V and 8 bases from J; bases unmatched to any gene: 9. The study drew participants aged about 18 to 90 years from roughly 25 US areas. Only in-frame clones appear in the TCRdb table, and some are missing; sequencing was by immunoSEQ multiplex PCR. The sample holds 230,000 or so clones, 88% seen once. The TCR comes from a woman younger than 45 who had recovered from COVID-19. The sample consisted of PBMCs or T cells enriched from blood (not recorded which). The chain recombines TRBV18 with TRBJ1-2; 7 bases are a match to TRBD1. The CDR3 nucleotides read TGTGCCAGCTCACCACCGGCCGGGACAGCGACAGGCTACACCTTC. Protein: CASSPPAGTATGYTF.